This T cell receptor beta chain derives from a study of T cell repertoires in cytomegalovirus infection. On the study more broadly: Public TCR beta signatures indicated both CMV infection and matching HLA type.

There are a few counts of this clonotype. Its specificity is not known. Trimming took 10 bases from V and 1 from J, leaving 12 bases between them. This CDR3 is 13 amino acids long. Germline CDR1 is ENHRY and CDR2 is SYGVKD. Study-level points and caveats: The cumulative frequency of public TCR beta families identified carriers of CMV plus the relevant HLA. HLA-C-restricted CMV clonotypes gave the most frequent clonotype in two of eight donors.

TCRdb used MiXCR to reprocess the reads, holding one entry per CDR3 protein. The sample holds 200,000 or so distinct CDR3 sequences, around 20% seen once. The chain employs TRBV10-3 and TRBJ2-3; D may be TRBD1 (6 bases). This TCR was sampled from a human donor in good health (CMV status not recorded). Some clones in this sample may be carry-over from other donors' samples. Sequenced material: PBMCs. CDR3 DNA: TGTGCCAGTAACAGGGATGGCACAGATACGCAGTATTTT. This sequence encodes CASNRDGTDTQYF.